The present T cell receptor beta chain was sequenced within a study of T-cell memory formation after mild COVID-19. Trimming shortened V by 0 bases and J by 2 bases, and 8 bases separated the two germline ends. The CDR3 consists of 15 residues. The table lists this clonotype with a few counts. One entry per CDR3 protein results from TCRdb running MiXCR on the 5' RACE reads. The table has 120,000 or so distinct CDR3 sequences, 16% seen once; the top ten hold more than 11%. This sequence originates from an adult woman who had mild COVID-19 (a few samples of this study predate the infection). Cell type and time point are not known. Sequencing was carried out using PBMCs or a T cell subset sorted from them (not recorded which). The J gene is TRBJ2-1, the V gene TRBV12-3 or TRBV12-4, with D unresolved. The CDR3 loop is CASSLALGPYNEQFF. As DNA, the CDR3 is TGTGCCAGCAGTTTAGCGCTAGGACCCTACAATGAGCAGTTCTTC.